This TCR beta chain was profiled in a study of control samples from healthy donors and cancer patients. Clones were sequenced by immunoSEQ multiplex PCR, and TCRdb holds only the in-frame ones, with some missing. The table includes roughly 130,000 clones, 80% to 95% detected once. Trimming pared 0 bases from V and 4 bases from J, leaving 7 bases between. Germline loops: CDR1 ENHRY, CDR2 SYGVKD. CDR3 length: 14 amino acids. The J gene is TRBJ1-3, the V gene TRBV10-3; D is ambiguous. Material for sequencing was blood. This TCR came from a young man in good health. CDR3 protein: CAISESLRGNTIYF. In DNA form, the CDR3 reads TGTGCCATCAGTGAGTCCCTCCGGGGAAACACCATATATTTT.